This TCR beta chain was recorded in a study of T cell clonality in common variable immunodeficiency. Overall study results and limits: In common variable immunodeficiency, TCR beta chains reportedly carried fewer deletions and N-nucleotide insertions.

This clone came up many times. Antigen specificity is unknown. From the germline J gene comes the end of the CDR3, since the read stops 3 residues before it. From germline, CDR1 is KGHSH and CDR2 LQKENI. V was cut by 2 bases and J by 6 bases, with 11 bases left in between. The CDR3 is 13 amino acids. Control and CVID samples contributed equal amounts of genomic DNA. Libraries were prepared by immunoSEQ multiplex PCR; TCRdb keeps only in-frame clonotypes and omits some of them. The specimen gives about 26,000 clones without singletons; the ten biggest hold nearly 25%. V usage is TRBV18 and J usage is TRBJ2-7; D might be TRBD2 (6 bases). The sample comprised peripheral blood mononuclear cells. The receptor was isolated from a human donor with common variable immunodeficiency. Incomplete CDR3 DNA: TGTGCCAGCTCACCAAGACTAGTAAGCGAG. Its protein is CASSPRLVSE. The full CDR3 is CASSPRLVSEQYF.